This entry lists 19 T cell receptor beta chains sequenced from one sample in a study of T cell responses to AZD1222 COVID-19 vaccine. Clones were sequenced by immunoSEQ multiplex PCR, and TCRdb holds only the in-frame ones, with some missing. The sample includes approximately 110,000 clones, about 92% of them seen just once. This material consisted of peripheral blood, taken on day 0 of AZD1222 vaccination. These receptor sequences come from an adult in good health.

The V and J genes are TRBV9 and TRBJ1-3; 9 bases are shared with TRBD1. CDR1 and CDR2 (germline): SGDLS, YYNGEE. There are 15 residues in the CDR3. Trimming took 5 bases from V and 4 from J; bases not matched to a gene: 7. The CDR3 spells CASSEQGAWGNTIYF. The CDR3 region has the DNA TGTGCCAGCAGTGAACAGGGGGCATGGGGAAACACCATATATTTT.

This chain links TRBV19 with TRBJ1-3; TRBD1 might be the D (5 bases). Trimming removed 4 bases at V and 4 bases at J, with 11 bases between. The CDR3 is 14 residues long. CDR1 and CDR2 from the germline V gene are LNHDA and SQIVND (reference sequence). The CDR3 DNA follows: TGTGCCAGTAGTACTCCAGGGTACGGAAACACCATATATTTT. Protein: CASSTPGYGNTIYF.

The CDR3 bases are TGTGCCAGCAGCCCCGGGACTAGCGGGAGTCAAGAGACCCAGTACTTC. Its protein is CASSPGTSGSQETQYF. This chain links TRBV7-9 with TRBJ2-5; 14 positions match TRBD2. The length of the CDR3 is 16 residues. Germline trimming cut 5 bases from V and 2 bases from J; bases unmatched to any gene: 4. Germline CDR1 reads SEHNR; CDR2 reads FQNEAQ (reference sequence).

This clone was detected only once. The chain employs TRBV30 and TRBJ1-2; TRBD1 is a possible D gene (6 bases). The CDR3 has 12 residues. Germline V CDR1 and CDR2: GTSNPN, SVGIG (reference sequence). The V end was cut by 2 bases, the J end by 7 bases, with 11 bases between. CDR3 bases: TGTGCCTGGAGTCAACAGGGTGGTGGCTACACCTTC. As protein: CAWSQQGGGYTF. Using reference TRBV30 and TRBJ1-2 for the parts outside the CDR3, the full variable domain is SQTIHQWPATLVQPVGSPLSLECTVEGTSNPNLYWYRQAAGRGLQLLFYSVGIGQISSEVPQNLSASRPQDRQFILSSKKLLLSDSGFYLCAWSQQGGGYTFGSGTRLTVV.

The chain couples TRBV11-2 to TRBJ1-6; weak D call: TRBD1 (5 bases). This CDR3 contains 14 residues. Germline V gives CDR1 SGHAT, CDR2 FQNNGV. Trimming took off 4 bases at V and 9 bases at J, with 13 bases between the two ends. The CDR3 loop reads CASSSRTSFSPLHF. CDR3 in DNA: TGTGCCAGCAGCTCCCGGACAAGCTTTTCACCCCTCCACTTT. The whole variable domain, remainder taken from reference TRBV11-2 and TRBJ1-6, is EAGVAQSPRYKIIEKRQSVAFWCNPISGHATLYWYQQILGQGPKLLIQFQNNGVVDDSQLPKDRFSAERLKGVDSTLKIQPAKLEDSAVYLCASSSRTSFSPLHFGNGTRLTVT.

This clone was observed a few times. DNA for the CDR3: TGCGCCAGCAGTCTGGACAGGGGGGAGCTGTTTTTT. This encodes CASSLDRGELFF. The rearrangement uses TRBV5-1 and TRBJ2-2; 7 bases map to TRBD1. Trimming removed 5 bases from V and 8 bases from J; junction bases left unmatched: 3. This CDR3 is built from 12 residues. The germline V gene has CDR1 SGHRS and CDR2 YFSETQ.

In DNA form, the CDR3 reads TGTGCCAGCAGCCCGGACCGGGACAGGGGACACGAGCAGTACTTC. Protein: CASSPDRDRGHEQYF. The chain links TRBV11-2 to TRBJ2-7, with TRBD1 identical over 10 bases. The germline CDR1 and CDR2 sequences are SGHAT and FQNNGV. V shed 5 bases, J shed 5 bases, and the junction held 9 bases outside the gene matches. This CDR3 has 15 amino acids.

The gene calls are TRBV13 and TRBJ2-2, with 11 bases matching TRBD1. J was trimmed by 7 bases and V by 7 bases; bases with no gene match: 11. The CDR3 is made up of 16 amino acids. Germline CDR1 is PRHDT and CDR2 is FYEKMQ (reference sequence). CDR3 amino acids: CASTQGTGGFIGELFF. In nucleotides, the CDR3 is TGTGCCAGCACTCAAGGGACAGGGGGTTTCATCGGGGAGCTGTTTTTT.

This clone appeared a single time. The chain links TRBV11-2 to TRBJ2-7, with 10 bases aligning to TRBD1. Trimming took 2 bases from V and 2 from J; bases not matched to a gene: 9. Looked up from germline, CDR1 is SGHAT and CDR2 is FQNNGV. The CDR3 loop spans 17 amino acids. CDR3 DNA: TGTGCCAGCAGCTTAAGGTTCTCTGGGACAGGGGCCTACGAGCAGTACTTC. Amino acid sequence: CASSLRFSGTGAYEQYF.

This clone was observed a few times. The CDR3 sequence: CASKSSTGTDTQYF. Here the CDR3 DNA reads TGTGCCAGCAAGAGTAGCACTGGGACAGATACGCAGTATTTT. J is TRBJ2-3 and V is TRBV2; D not certain. The V end lost 7 bases, the J end lost 3 bases, and 14 bases lay between the germline ends. The CDR3 is 14 residues long. Germline V CDR1 and CDR2: SNHLY, FYNNEI.

The rearrangement uses TRBV5-1 and TRBJ2-7, with D perhaps matching TRBD1 (6 bases). This CDR3 contains 15 residues. The germline V and J ends were trimmed by 0 bases and 0 bases, with 10 bases remaining between them. Per the germline V gene, CDR1 is SGHRS and CDR2 is YFSETQ. The CDR3 DNA is TGCGCCAGCAGCTTGGGACAGGAGAGCTCCTACGAGCAGTACTTC. Amino acids: CASSLGQESSYEQYF.

The chain carries TRBV12-3 or TRBV12-4 and TRBJ1-1; D unresolved. V was cut by 3 bases and J by 0 bases, with 5 bases left in between. The CDR3 runs to 13 residues. In DNA, the CDR3 is TGTGCCAGCAGTTTCGGCCTGAACACTGAAGCTTTCTTT. This codes for CASSFGLNTEAFF.

The chain couples TRBV3-1 (or the pseudogene TRBV3-2) to TRBJ2-2; 8 nucleotides line up with TRBD2. The CDR3 length is 14 residues. V dropped 4 bases and J dropped 7; count of bases not matched to a gene: 5. Germline V gene data show CDR1 as LGHDT and CDR2 as YNNKEL (reference sequence). CDR3 in DNA: TGTGCCAGCAGCCTGGGACTAGGAAGCGGGGAGCTGTTTTTT. Amino acid sequence: CASSLGLGSGELFF.

The chain combines TRBV5-1 with TRBJ2-1, with D perhaps given as TRBD1 or TRBD2 (5 bases each). From germline, CDR1 is SGHRS and CDR2 YFSETQ. The V end was cut by 3 bases, the J end by 6 bases, with 13 bases between. This CDR3 comprises 14 residues. CDR3 DNA: TGCGCCAGCAGCTCAACGGGACGCTCCAATGAGCAGTTCTTC. Translating gives CASSSTGRSNEQFF.

This CDR3 is CASSLRIPPYEQYF. The CDR3 DNA is TGTGCCAGCAGTCTCCGGATACCTCCCTACGAGCAGTACTTC. The chain joins TRBV7-8 to TRBJ2-7; D gene unclear. Trimming took off 6 bases at V and 2 bases at J, with 14 bases between the two ends. The CDR3 has 14 residues. Per the germline V gene, CDR1 is SGHVS and CDR2 is FQNEAQ. Looking up the rest from reference TRBV7-8 and TRBJ2-7 gives the full variable domain: GAGVSQSPRYKVAKRGQDVALRCDPISGHVSLFWYQQALGQGPEFLTYFQNEAQLDKSGLPSDRFFAERPEGSVSTLKIQRTQQEDSAVYLCASSLRIPPYEQYFGPGTRLTVT.

This clone is a singleton in its sample. The rearrangement uses TRBV12-3 or TRBV12-4 and TRBJ2-1; weak D call: TRBD1 (6 bases). Trimming removed 3 bases from V and 4 bases from J, with 7 bases in between. This CDR3 comprises 13 residues. CDR3 nucleotide sequence: TGTGCCAGCAGTTTCGGACAGTACAATGAGCAGTTCTTC. This codes for CASSFGQYNEQFF.

The CDR3 sequence is CASSIRATSGELFF. DNA of the CDR3: TGTGCCAGTAGTATCCGGGCCACAAGCGGGGAGCTGTTTTTT. The chain couples TRBV19 to TRBJ2-2; D gene uncertain. V dropped 3 bases and J dropped 7 bases, with 12 bases sitting between them. Germline V gene data show CDR1 as LNHDA and CDR2 as SQIVND (reference sequence). This CDR3 has 14 residues.

CDR3 loop: CASSSGSTDTQYF. In nucleotides, the CDR3 is TGTGCCAGCAGTTCGGGTAGCACAGATACGCAGTATTTT. The chain combines TRBV6-2 or TRBV6-3 with TRBJ2-3; D is unclear. The germline CDR1 and CDR2 sequences are MNHEY and SVGEGT. V shed 4 bases and J shed 0 bases, with 5 bases lying between them. The CDR3 runs 13 residues.

The chain combines TRBV6-5 with TRBJ1-4; D is uncertain. There are 14 residues in the CDR3. Between the trimmed V and J ends, which lost 0 bases and 5 bases, there was a span of 7 bases. CDR1 and CDR2 from the germline V gene are MNHEY and SVGAGI. The CDR3 is CASSYSAQNEKLFF. The CDR3 coding sequence is TGTGCCAGCAGTTACTCGGCACAGAATGAAAAACTGTTTTTT.